This T cell receptor (beta chain) is drawn from a study of radiation and T cells in renal cell carcinoma (dated by TCRdb to 2018 to 2020). About the full investigation: The samples were obtained from a clinical trial, where primary renal cell carcinomas were treated with 15 Gy stereotactic body radiation therapy and then removed by nephrectomy 4 weeks afterward. In total, about 50 samples underwent TCR beta sequencing: some 25 tumors plus 27 peripheral blood samples. A total of 4 million to 5 million unique CDR3 nucleotide sequences, encoding 2.5 million to 3 million unique CDR3 amino acid sequences, were found across all 50 or so samples. Beyond this particular receptor, the publication reports: An increase in top tumor clonotypes in blood was observed from baseline to 2 weeks post-radiation, followed by contraction by 4 weeks, which was taken to suggest transient expansion of tumor-resident clones. Tracking of blood repertoire dynamics stopped at about 4 weeks after treatment, with no follow-up past that point. No pretreatment tumor biopsies were available, so the baseline intratumoral presence of clonotypes could not be determined. Effects of radiation dose or scheduling on the TCR repertoire could not be addressed with the single-armed trial design.

The CDR3 covers 13 residues, taking in both the cysteine and the phenylalanine. The kept DNA is CDR3 alone, 39 bases in frame from the first base. V drops 9 bases and J drops 2 bases, leaving 8 bases in between. Based on the germline V gene (reference sequence), the CDR1 and CDR2 sequences are LNHDA and SQIVND. The intended sense of this specimen's time point label: blood 2 weeks post-SBRT. The label giving this sample's treatment or condition can be read as: 15 Gy SBRT to primary tumor, nephrectomy 4 weeks later. To follow tumor-enriched clonotypes, peripheral blood was collected serially from radiation-treated patients at baseline and again at 2 weeks and 4 weeks after SBRT. All patients had renal cell carcinoma with clear cell pathology. Genomic DNA for TCR sequencing was prepared using the QIAamp DNA Blood Mini Kit (Qiagen). The analyses included just those samples that passed every quality control check.

TCR beta libraries were generated from genomic DNA with the immunoSEQ kit, following the manufacturer's recommendations. For library preparation, a first multiplex PCR was performed with proprietary primers, followed by a second PCR in which unique barcodes were added, and bead cleanups were performed after each round. A positive control reaction and a negative control reaction, both provided in the kit, were run with every batch of samples. The final libraries were assessed on an Agilent 4200 TapeStation D1000 ScreenTape, pooled by volume, and quantified by qPCR. Sequencing ran on an Illumina NextSeq500 with a MidOutput 150-cycle cartridge, using 156 Read1 and 15 Index1 cycles with kit custom primers. The pooled library was loaded at roughly 1 pM with about 20% PhiX control spiked in. In the source study's methods: Vendor-processed data were analyzed in R, with a clonotype defined as all T cells sharing the same CDR3 nucleotide sequence. In the clone abundance analyses, frequencies in each sample were normalized to that sample's 10,000 most abundant clones. Before analysis, public T cell clones were removed, and these numbered fewer than six per sample on average. An abundance difference of at least 32-fold between compartments was the criterion for calling clonotypes tumor-enriched or baseline blood-enriched. A beta-binomial differential abundance model was applied to find clonotypes that expanded or contracted between blood time points. The Baroni-Urbani and Buser coefficient was used to measure tumor-blood repertoire similarity, and groups were compared with two-tailed Wilcoxon tests in R. In its TCRdb copy, this immuneACCESS table keeps in-frame sequences only and misses some clones. Where compared with another copy, unresolved V genes explain less than half of these, and the others have no known cause. For V, J and clone size, that table is used; D and trimming come from the DNA. The sample table contains 100,000 to 150,000 clones; only one count was recorded for around 81% of them. Together, the top ten hold under 6.5% of the sample.

This clone was observed a few times. What this receptor recognizes is not known. Nothing much larger sits one base from this clone, and base qualities are not available. This material consisted of blood, taken from a patient whose treatment included radiotherapy and nephrectomy. The chain joins TRBV19 to TRBJ1-6; no D gene is confidently identified. This receptor was identified in a man aged 45 to 65 with renal cell carcinoma. CDR3 sequence: CASQQAYNSPLHF. In nucleotide form, the sequence is TGTGCCAGCCAGCAGGCCTATAATTCACCCCTCCACTTT.